This T cell receptor (beta chain) was sequenced during a study of shared clonotypes between healthy human individuals. V shed 3 bases and J shed 2 bases, with 17 bases lying between them. CDR1 and CDR2 (germline): SGDLS, YYNGEE. The CDR3 length is 16 residues. Sequenced by immunoSEQ multiplex PCR; TCRdb stores in-frame clones only, minus some. This sample has approximately 2,000,000 clones, with 92% found just once. This chain uses TRBV9 with TRBJ1-1; D is undetermined. Sequences were obtained from naive CD4+ T cells from PBMCs. Subset defined: CD45RA+ positively selected. The receptor was derived from a man between 18 and 29 years old in good health. Some clones in this sample may be carry-over from other donors' samples. The CDR3 spells CASSAYFEQRNTEAFF. DNA for the CDR3: TGTGCCAGCAGCGCCTATTTTGAGCAGCGAAACACTGAAGCTTTCTTT. Full variable domain (missing parts from reference TRBV9 and TRBJ1-1): DSGVTQTPKHLITATGQRVTLRCSPRSGDLSVYWYQQSLDQGLQFLIQYYNGEERAKGNILERFSAQQFPDLHSELNLSSLELGDSALYFCASSAYFEQRNTEAFFGQGTRLTVV.